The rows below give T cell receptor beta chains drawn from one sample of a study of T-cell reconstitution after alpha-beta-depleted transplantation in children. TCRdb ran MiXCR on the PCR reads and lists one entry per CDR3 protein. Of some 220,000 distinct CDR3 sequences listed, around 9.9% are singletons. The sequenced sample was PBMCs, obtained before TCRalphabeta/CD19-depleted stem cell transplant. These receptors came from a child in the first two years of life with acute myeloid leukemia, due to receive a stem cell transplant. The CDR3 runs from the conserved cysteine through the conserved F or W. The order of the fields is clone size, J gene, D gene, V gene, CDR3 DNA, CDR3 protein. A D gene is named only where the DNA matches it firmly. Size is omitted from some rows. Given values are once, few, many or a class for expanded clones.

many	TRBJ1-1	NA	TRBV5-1	TGCGCCAGCACACCCCTCGAAGGGACGAACACTGAAGCTTTCTTT	CASTPLEGTNTEAFF
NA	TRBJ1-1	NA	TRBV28	TGTGCCAGCAGTTTTCGGGGTGAAGGGAACACTGAAGCTTTCTTT	CASSFRGEGNTEAFF
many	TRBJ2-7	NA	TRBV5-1	TGCGCCAGCAGCACGACAGCTCCTGCCTACGAGCAGTACTTC	CASSTTAPAYEQYF
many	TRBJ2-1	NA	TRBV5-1	TGCGCCAGCAGCTTGGCCGGACGCACCTACAATGAGCAGTTCTTC	CASSLAGRTYNEQFF
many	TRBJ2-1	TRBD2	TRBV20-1	TGCAGTGCTGCCAACAGCGGGAGCAGCGATGAGCAGTTCTTC	CSAANSGSSDEQFF
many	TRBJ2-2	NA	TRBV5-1	TGCGCCAGCAGCTCAAGCGGTACTACCGGGGAGCTGTTTTTT	CASSSSGTTGELFF
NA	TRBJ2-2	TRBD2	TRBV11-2	TGTGCCAGCAGCTTAGTGGTTAGCGGGGGCCAAAACACCGGGGAGCTGTTTTTT	CASSLVVSGGQNTGELFF
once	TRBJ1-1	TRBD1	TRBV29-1	TGCAGCGGACGAACAGGGGAGGACACTGAAGCTTTCTTT	CSGRTGEDTEAFF
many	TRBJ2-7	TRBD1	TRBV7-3	TGTGCCAGCAGCTTAAACGACAGGGGCGAGCAGTACTTC	CASSLNDRGEQYF
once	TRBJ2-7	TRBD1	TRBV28	TGTGCCAACAGTACCGCGACAGGGACCTACGAGCAGTACTTC	CANSTATGTYEQYF